This entry is about one TCR beta chain. TEMRA cells were enriched by FACS, while CD8+ and CD4+ T cells were obtained through a negative isolation that was performed magnetically. The sample comes from a study of CD8 T cells in Susac syndrome. Reverse transcription of roughly 0.5 to 1 ug RNA used random hexamers. MiXCR was run by TCRdb on the immunoSEQ multiplex PCR reads, yielding one entry per CDR3 protein. The table lists about 60,000 distinct CDR3 sequences, about 92% of them singletons. Sequences were obtained from CD8+ T cells from PBMCs. This TCR was sampled from a human donor in good health.

This CDR3 reads CASSLLAGGSDTQYF. CDR3 in DNA: TGTGCCAGCAGCTTGTTGGCTGGGGGGTCAGATACGCAGTATTTT. The rearrangement links TRBV5-8 to TRBJ2-3, with TRBD2 as a possible D gene (6 bases). Germline V gene data show CDR1 as SGHTS and CDR2 as YDEGEE. The CDR3 has 15 amino acids. Trimming took off 1 base at V and 4 bases at J, with 13 bases between the two ends.